Listed below are T cell receptor beta chains from one sample, sequenced in a study of CD8 T cells in Susac syndrome. Each CDR3 protein is one row after TCRdb ran MiXCR on the immunoSEQ multiplex PCR reads. The sample includes 150,000 or so distinct CDR3 sequences, about 94% of them seen just once. Sequencing input: CD4+ T cells from PBMCs. The receptors here all came from a human donor in good health. CDR3s include the opening cysteine and the closing phenylalanine or tryptophan. Fields, in order: V gene, J gene, clone size, D gene, CDR3 length, CDR3 protein, CDR3 DNA. D genes are given only for firm matches. Size tells how often a clone was seen (once, few, many) or the class of an expanded clone, and some rows leave it out.

v_gene: TRBV10-3
j_gene: TRBJ1-2
abundance: NA
d_gene: NA
len: 13
CDR3aa: CAISEDQNYGYTF
CDR3nt: TGTGCCATCAGTGAAGACCAAAACTATGGCTACACCTTC

v_gene: TRBV3-1
j_gene: TRBJ2-3
abundance: NA
d_gene: NA
len: 16
CDR3aa: CASSRGDGTYTDTQYF
CDR3nt: TGTGCCAGCAGCCGAGGGGACGGGACCTACACAGATACGCAGTATTTT

v_gene: TRBV3-1
j_gene: TRBJ2-7
abundance: NA
d_gene: NA
len: 13
CDR3aa: CASRNGGAREQYF
CDR3nt: TGTGCCAGCCGAAATGGGGGGGCGCGGGAGCAGTACTTC

v_gene: TRBV7-3
j_gene: TRBJ2-3
abundance: NA
d_gene: TRBD2
len: 15
CDR3aa: CASSWLAGEADTQYF
CDR3nt: TGTGCCAGCTCCTGGCTAGCGGGGGAGGCAGATACGCAGTATTTT

v_gene: TRBV6-5
j_gene: TRBJ1-3
abundance: NA
d_gene: NA
len: 14
CDR3aa: CASRGVLSGNTIYF
CDR3nt: TGTGCCAGCCGGGGCGTCCTCTCTGGAAACACCATATATTTT

v_gene: TRBV7-2
j_gene: TRBJ2-2
abundance: NA
d_gene: NA
len: 13
CDR3aa: CASSLDMFGELFF
CDR3nt: TGTGCCAGCAGCCTCGACATGTTCGGGGAGCTGTTTTTT

v_gene: TRBV3-1
j_gene: TRBJ2-6
abundance: NA
d_gene: TRBD1
len: 16
CDR3aa: CASSLLTGTGANVLTF
CDR3nt: TGTGCCAGCAGCCTACTGACAGGGACTGGGGCCAACGTCCTGACTTTC

v_gene: TRBV14
j_gene: TRBJ1-4
abundance: NA
d_gene: NA
len: 13
CDR3aa: CASSQASREKLFF
CDR3nt: TGTGCCAGCAGCCAAGCTTCCAGGGAAAAACTGTTTTTT

v_gene: TRBV15
j_gene: TRBJ1-2
abundance: NA
d_gene: TRBD1
len: 17
CDR3aa: CATSRPGQPKGNYGYTF
CDR3nt: TGTGCCACCAGCAGACCGGGACAGCCCAAAGGGAACTATGGCTACACCTTC

v_gene: TRBV20-1
j_gene: TRBJ1-6
abundance: NA
d_gene: NA
len: 15
CDR3aa: CSASLSSSYNSPLHF
CDR3nt: TGCAGTGCTAGCCTGTCGTCGAGTTATAATTCACCCCTCCACTTT

v_gene: TRBV5-1
j_gene: TRBJ1-2
abundance: few
d_gene: NA
len: 14
CDR3aa: CASSLVGGNYGYTF
CDR3nt: TGCGCCAGCAGCTTGGTGGGCGGTAACTATGGCTACACCTTC

v_gene: TRBV19
j_gene: TRBJ2-2
abundance: once
d_gene: NA
len: 12
CDR3aa: CASVRYTGELFF
CDR3nt: TGTGCCAGCGTTAGATATACCGGGGAGCTGTTTTTT

v_gene: TRBV18
j_gene: TRBJ2-2
abundance: once
d_gene: NA
len: 16
CDR3aa: CASSPSAYLDTGELFF
CDR3nt: TGTGCCAGCTCACCCTCGGCGTACCTCGACACCGGGGAGCTGTTTTTT

v_gene: TRBV20-1
j_gene: TRBJ1-6
abundance: NA
d_gene: NA
len: 12
CDR3aa: CSASPGSSPLHF
CDR3nt: TGCAGTGCTAGCCCCGGGAGTTCACCCCTCCACTTT

v_gene: TRBV19
j_gene: TRBJ2-7
abundance: NA
d_gene: TRBD1
len: 14
CDR3aa: CASSRQGESYEQYF
CDR3nt: TGTGCCAGTAGCCGACAGGGGGAATCCTACGAGCAGTACTTC

v_gene: TRBV11-1
j_gene: TRBJ2-3
abundance: NA
d_gene: NA
len: 14
CDR3aa: CASSLGRAGDTQYF
CDR3nt: TGTGCCAGCAGCCTTGGACGCGCCGGGGATACGCAGTATTTT

v_gene: TRBV7-9
j_gene: TRBJ2-5
abundance: NA
d_gene: NA
len: 15
CDR3aa: CASSEGWGSGETQYF
CDR3nt: TGTGCCAGCAGCGAAGGGTGGGGTTCCGGGGAGACCCAGTACTTC

v_gene: TRBV6-1
j_gene: TRBJ1-6
abundance: NA
d_gene: TRBD1
len: 16
CDR3aa: CASSGTGQGFNSPLHF
CDR3nt: TGTGCCAGCAGTGGCACAGGACAGGGGTTTAATTCACCCCTCCACTTT

v_gene: TRBV5-1
j_gene: TRBJ2-3
abundance: NA
d_gene: NA
len: 14
CDR3aa: CASRSGSGTDTQYF
CDR3nt: TGCGCCAGCAGATCCGGGTCCGGCACAGATACGCAGTATTTT

v_gene: TRBV5-1
j_gene: TRBJ1-2
abundance: once
d_gene: NA
len: 14
CDR3aa: CASTLGTDPYGYTF
CDR3nt: TGCGCCAGCACCCTTGGGACGGATCCCTATGGCTACACCTTC

v_gene: TRBV19
j_gene: TRBJ2-1
abundance: NA
d_gene: NA
len: 12
CDR3aa: CASSTPGGEQFF
CDR3nt: TGTGCCAGTAGTACCCCTGGCGGGGAGCAGTTCTTC

v_gene: TRBV2
j_gene: TRBJ2-5
abundance: NA
d_gene: NA
len: 11
CDR3aa: CASSERETQYF
CDR3nt: TGTGCCAGCAGCGAACGGGAGACCCAGTACTTC

v_gene: TRBV3-1
j_gene: TRBJ2-1
abundance: NA
d_gene: NA
len: 15
CDR3aa: CASSQARLLQYEQFF
CDR3nt: TGTGCCAGCAGCCAAGCCAGACTCCTGCAATATGAGCAGTTCTTC

v_gene: TRBV12-3/TRBV12-4
j_gene: TRBJ2-7
abundance: NA
d_gene: NA
len: 14
CDR3aa: CASSLQTGSLEQYF
CDR3nt: TGTGCCAGCAGTCTCCAGACCGGGTCCCTCGAGCAGTACTTC

v_gene: TRBV6-6
j_gene: TRBJ1-2
abundance: NA
d_gene: NA
len: 14
CDR3aa: CASRRTDRNYGYTF
CDR3nt: TGTGCCAGCAGACGGACAGATCGTAACTATGGCTACACCTTC

v_gene: TRBV6-1
j_gene: TRBJ2-1
abundance: NA
d_gene: TRBD1
len: 17
CDR3aa: CASSALTGGTSYNEQFF
CDR3nt: TGTGCCAGCAGTGCGCTGACAGGGGGGACCTCCTACAATGAGCAGTTCTTC

v_gene: TRBV3-1
j_gene: TRBJ1-4
abundance: NA
d_gene: NA
len: 12
CDR3aa: CASSQAYEKLFF
CDR3nt: TGTGCCAGCAGCCAAGCGTATGAAAAACTGTTTTTT

v_gene: TRBV2
j_gene: TRBJ1-1
abundance: NA
d_gene: TRBD1
len: 16
CDR3aa: CASSPRTGGLNTEAFF
CDR3nt: TGTGCCAGCAGTCCGCGGACAGGGGGACTGAACACTGAAGCTTTCTTT

v_gene: TRBV4-2
j_gene: TRBJ1-1
abundance: NA
d_gene: NA
len: 15
CDR3aa: CASSQDSREPQQAFF
CDR3nt: TGTGCCAGCAGCCAAGATTCTAGGGAACCTCAACAAGCTTTCTTT

v_gene: TRBV12-3/TRBV12-4
j_gene: TRBJ2-1
abundance: NA
d_gene: NA
len: 14
CDR3aa: CATYSGTLHNEQFF
CDR3nt: TGTGCCACCTACTCCGGGACACTGCACAATGAGCAGTTCTTC

v_gene: TRBV27
j_gene: TRBJ2-7
abundance: NA
d_gene: NA
len: 14
CDR3aa: CASGRDVDSYEQYF
CDR3nt: TGTGCCAGCGGTCGAGACGTTGACTCCTACGAGCAGTACTTC

v_gene: TRBV29-1
j_gene: TRBJ2-1
abundance: NA
d_gene: NA
len: 13
CDR3aa: CSVTGHRINEQFF
CDR3nt: TGCAGCGTCACGGGACATAGGATCAATGAGCAGTTCTTC

v_gene: TRBV5-1
j_gene: TRBJ2-7
abundance: few
d_gene: TRBD1
len: 15
CDR3aa: CASSLEQGVLSVQYF
CDR3nt: TGCGCCAGCAGCTTGGAACAGGGGGTCCTCAGCGTGCAGTACTTC